This T cell receptor beta chain is from a study of post-analysis software for immune sequencing data (dated by TCRdb to between 2014 and 2016). Concerning the study at large: Relapsing-remitting, secondary progressive and progressive-relapsing multiple sclerosis were recorded as disease courses, and subtype annotation was lacking for some patients. The patient repertoires were compared against approximately ten previously published healthy control repertoires obtained from donors aged roughly 6 to 26 years. A subset of samples was prepared in parallel using single-end sample barcoding, then pooled and co-amplified after Illumina adapter ligation. What the authors observed across the whole study: The control group was slightly older than the multiple sclerosis patient group. Direct clustering with F measure revealed strong co-clustering of samples prepared in the same batch, which led to a batch-effect correction. Significantly lower normalized Chao1 diversity was found in multiple sclerosis patients than in controls, suggesting substantial peripheral T-cell clonal expansion.

With respect to this clonotype: Its antigen remains unidentified. Qualities for individual bases were not recorded, and no much larger clone is one base off.

To demonstrate the VDJtools post-analysis software, the study profiled TCR beta repertoires from the peripheral blood of about 13 young patients with multiple sclerosis. The multiple sclerosis patients were children and adolescents ranging in age from about 6 to 17 years. Receptor amplification or capture employed PCR. These reads were obtained on an Illumina HiSeq 2500. Unique molecular identifiers were incorporated into TCR beta cDNA libraries to reduce PCR and sequencing biases. Per 1 to 10 million input T cells, approximately 500,000 cDNA molecules were obtained, such that each molecule approximated one T cell. Patient libraries were prepared and sequenced with the same protocol used for the earlier healthy control dataset. Samples belonging to the same batch were prepared together, multiplexed and sequenced on a shared HiSeq lane. From the authors' description of their analysis: Raw barcoded reads were processed with MIGEC, discarding single-read molecular identifier groups before consensus assembly and CDR3 extraction. Clonotype tables were post-analysed with VDJtools, normalizing diversity by down-sampling all datasets to the smallest sample size. Repertoire overlap clustering matched CDR3 amino acid but not nucleotide sequences to correct batch-related cross-sample contamination. TCRdb reanalyzed the raw reads on its own, using fastp at Q25 for trimming and MiXCR for clone calling, and kept in-frame beta chains. Each entry merges the rows of one CDR3 protein and shows their most common DNA and genes. TCRdb's processing, not the authors' own work, is the source of the V and J calls. Counted in this sample were 750,000 to 950,000 distinct CDR3 sequences; roughly 58% of them appeared once. The ten largest clones capture approximately 4.2% of the sample.

Sequenced input: blood. The clonotype originates from a girl under 18 with multiple sclerosis.

The DNA sequence is given as TGCAGCGTTCGGACTAGCGGGAGGGCCTTCGAGCAGTACTTC. This gives the protein CSVRTSGRAFEQYF. This chain joins TRBV29-1 to TRBJ2-7, with TRBD2 identical over 15 junction bases. The CDR3 has 14 amino acids, counting the end cysteine and phenylalanine. Just the 42-base CDR3 DNA is kept, in frame starting at base 1. From V the trimming removes 5 bases and from J it removes 6 bases, while the gene matches leave 5 bases of the junction unaccounted for. CDR1 and CDR2 are read off the germline V gene as SQVTM and ANQGSEA.